This T cell receptor (beta chain) was identified during a study of cytomegalovirus exposure and HLA in healthy donors. Background on the study: Among several hundred genotyped donors, about 85% fell in the Caucasian-associated ancestry cluster. Findings and caveats of the study: The authors enumerated under 200 TCR beta chains as linked to cytomegalovirus. The study carried out a later analysis of TCR beta sequences. It associated some 17,000 of them with specific HLA alleles at a false discovery rate of 0.05.

A note on this clone: The antigen remains undetermined.

The PCR used 60 Vbeta and 13 Jbeta primers. TCRdb's table, derived via immunoSEQ multiplex PCR, lists solely in-frame clones and lacks some. The sample comprises about 180,000 clones, more than 60% of which are singletons, and approximately 3.7% rests with the top ten. CDR3 length: 18 amino acids. Germline CDR1 reads SGHAT; CDR2 reads FQNNGV. The V gene end was trimmed by 3 bases and the J gene end by 0 bases; junction bases not matched to a gene: 10. The chain links TRBV11-2 to TRBJ2-1; 8 positions match TRBD1. The receptor was derived from a woman aged 55 to 70 in good health and CMV-seropositive. The sample comprised PBMCs. CDR3 residues: CASSFKMGQGASYNEQFF. The CDR3 DNA is TGTGCCAGCAGCTTTAAAATGGGGCAGGGGGCCTCCTACAATGAGCAGTTCTTC.